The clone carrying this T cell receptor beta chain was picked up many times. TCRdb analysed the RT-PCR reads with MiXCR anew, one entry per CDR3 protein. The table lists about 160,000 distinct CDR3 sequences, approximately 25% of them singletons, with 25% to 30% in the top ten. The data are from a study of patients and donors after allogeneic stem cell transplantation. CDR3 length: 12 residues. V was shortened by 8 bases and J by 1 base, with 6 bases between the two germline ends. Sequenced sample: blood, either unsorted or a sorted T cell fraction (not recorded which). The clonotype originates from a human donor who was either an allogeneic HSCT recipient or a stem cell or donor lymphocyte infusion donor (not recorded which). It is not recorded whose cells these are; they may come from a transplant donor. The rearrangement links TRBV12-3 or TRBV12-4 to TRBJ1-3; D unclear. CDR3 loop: CASHRSGNTIYF. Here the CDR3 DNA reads TGTGCCAGCCACAGATCTGGAAACACCATATATTTT.